The rows below give T cell receptor beta chains drawn from one sample of a study of T cells in Graves' hyperthyroidism and ophthalmopathy. TCRdb called the multiplex PCR reads again in MiXCR, with one record for every CDR3 protein. The sample includes a few hundred thousand distinct CDR3 sequences, 11% to 15% of them seen just once. Sequencing was done on a sample of blood. The receptor set was obtained from a woman in her 30s with Graves' hyperthyroidism that later progressed to Graves' ophthalmopathy. Both conserved end residues are part of each CDR3. The order of the fields is CDR3 DNA, CDR3 protein, D gene, V gene, clone size, J gene. The D gene is left open where the match is weak. Clone size appears in some rows only: once, few, many, or a class for an expanded clone.

CDR3 DNA: TGTGCCAGTAGTATCAGTATCTCTGGGGCCGACGTCCTGACTTTC
CDR3 protein: CASSISISGADVLTF
D gene: -
V gene: TRBV19
clone size: -
J gene: TRBJ2-6

CDR3 DNA: TGTACCAGCAGTGAGCTAGACAGGTTCAATGGCTACACCTTC
CDR3 protein: CTSSELDRFNGYTF
D gene: -
V gene: TRBV25-1
clone size: few
J gene: TRBJ1-2

CDR3 DNA: TGTGCCTCCGCAGGGCCCCTCTCCTACGAGCAGTACTTC
CDR3 protein: CASAGPLSYEQYF
D gene: -
V gene: TRBV10-3
clone size: few
J gene: TRBJ2-7

CDR3 DNA: TGTGCCAGCAGTGAAGTTGGCGGGGGGTCCTACGAGCAGTACTTC
CDR3 protein: CASSEVGGGSYEQYF
D gene: TRBD2
V gene: TRBV25-1
clone size: -
J gene: TRBJ2-7

CDR3 DNA: TGCGCCAGCAGCCAATTGGGAGTGAACACTGAAGCTTTCTTT
CDR3 protein: CASSQLGVNTEAFF
D gene: -
V gene: TRBV4-1
clone size: -
J gene: TRBJ1-1

CDR3 DNA: TGTGCCAGCAGCGGACGGCAATACGAGCAGTACTTC
CDR3 protein: CASSGRQYEQYF
D gene: -
V gene: TRBV11-2
clone size: many
J gene: TRBJ2-7

CDR3 DNA: TGTGCCAGCAGTGAGACAGGGGCCTATGGCTACACCTTC
CDR3 protein: CASSETGAYGYTF
D gene: TRBD1
V gene: TRBV6-1
clone size: many
J gene: TRBJ1-2

CDR3 DNA: TGTGCCAGCAGCCGGACTAGCGGGGTAAACACAGATACGCAGTATTTT
CDR3 protein: CASSRTSGVNTDTQYF
D gene: TRBD2
V gene: TRBV7-2
clone size: many
J gene: TRBJ2-3

CDR3 DNA: TGTGCCAGCAGTTACTCCCAGGGGGGCTACACCTTC
CDR3 protein: CASSYSQGGYTF
D gene: -
V gene: TRBV6-5
clone size: many
J gene: TRBJ1-2

CDR3 DNA: TGTGCCAGCAGCCAAGAGGAGGGTCGACCAAAGTTCTTC
CDR3 protein: CASSQEEGRPKFF
D gene: -
V gene: TRBV6-1
clone size: many
J gene: TRBJ2-1

CDR3 DNA: TGTGCCAGCAGTGAACTAGCGGGAGGGCCGGGGGCCCAGTACTTC
CDR3 protein: CASSELAGGPGAQYF
D gene: TRBD2
V gene: TRBV25-1
clone size: many
J gene: TRBJ2-5

CDR3 DNA: TGTGCCAGCAGCCCCCTTCCCCGGGACTCGAAGGGAGCAGATACGCAGTATTTT
CDR3 protein: CASSPLPRDSKGADTQYF
D gene: -
V gene: TRBV11-2
clone size: few
J gene: TRBJ2-3

CDR3 DNA: TGTGCCTGGAGCCCGGACAGCTATGGCTACACCTTC
CDR3 protein: CAWSPDSYGYTF
D gene: -
V gene: TRBV30
clone size: many
J gene: TRBJ1-2

CDR3 DNA: TGTGCCAGCAGGTTGACAGGGGGAAAGGAGACCCAGTACTTC
CDR3 protein: CASRLTGGKETQYF
D gene: TRBD1
V gene: TRBV6-1
clone size: many
J gene: TRBJ2-5

CDR3 DNA: TGCAGTGCTAGTGGGACTAGCGGCCTGGCAGATACGCAGTATTTT
CDR3 protein: CSASGTSGLADTQYF
D gene: TRBD2
V gene: TRBV20-1
clone size: many
J gene: TRBJ2-3

CDR3 DNA: TGTGCCAGCAGTTTGGTACCCTCTAATGAGCAGTTCTTC
CDR3 protein: CASSLVPSNEQFF
D gene: -
V gene: TRBV28
clone size: -
J gene: TRBJ2-1

CDR3 DNA: TGCAGTGCTAGAGATTCTCTTGACTATAGCACAGATACGCAGTATTTT
CDR3 protein: CSARDSLDYSTDTQYF
D gene: -
V gene: TRBV20-1
clone size: many
J gene: TRBJ2-3

CDR3 DNA: TGTGCCATCAGTGCGGGGAATGGCTACACCTTC
CDR3 protein: CAISAGNGYTF
D gene: -
V gene: TRBV10-3
clone size: few
J gene: TRBJ1-2